The source of this T cell receptor beta chain is a study of cytomegalovirus exposure and HLA in healthy donors (dated by TCRdb to 2015 to 2018). For the wider study: According to an earlier analysis of around 600 of the donors, about 179 million T cells yielded 117 million unique TCR beta sequences and approximately 300 Gb of sequence data. Around 300 gigabases of sequencing data and some 85 million unique TCR sequences were included in an early release covering roughly 700 HLA-typed donors. Of the roughly 400 genotyped donors, 65% to 90% were placed in the genetic ancestry cluster associated with self-reported Caucasian donors. The study was designed to test whether signatures of past pathogen exposure could be identified by cataloging public T cell receptors. The study profiled the T cell repertoires of 666 subjects by immunosequencing and related them to cytomegalovirus serostatus. Along with the approximately 700-subject first cohort, a separate validation cohort of around 110 different subjects was used. To predict cytomegalovirus infection status, the study brought together high-throughput TCR immunosequencing, statistical association of individual TCRs with disease status, and machine learning. To study patterns of TCR occurrence, a later analysis re-analyzed previously published TCR beta repertoires from 666 donors and added high-resolution HLA genotyping. Rather than using new phenotypic data, the later analysis identified candidate immune exposures from TCR beta sequences and from how often those sequences occurred across donors. An earlier analysis of more than 450 of the donors used high-throughput TCR beta sequencing to judge whether each TCR beta V gene segment behaved as functional or pseudogenic. Donor age, sex, ethnicity and CMV serostatus were collected together with the repertoire data. In a later genetic analysis, genome-wide SNP genotypes for about 55% of the roughly 670 donors were used, and that subset was treated as a discovery cohort. All discovery cohort repertoires had been generated using a single sequencing platform. Both class I and class II loci were covered by HLA typing, at four-digit resolution. Typing coverage varied by locus: roughly 620-640 donors for A, B, C, DRB1 and DQB1; approximately 500 for DQA1; more than 600 for DPA1; approximately 470 for DPB1. A few DR-DQ haplotypes were treated as single units for association and clustering because of strong linkage in the cohort. On average, around 240,000 unique TCR beta nucleotide sequences were sequenced per donor among some 430 genotyped donors of the cohort, with roughly a sixth of those sequences being non-productive. The investigation overall reported the following: In vitro tests confirmed that three of the cytomegalovirus-associated TCR beta chains recognize cytomegalovirus antigens. Because counts were too low, some 17 rarely observed V segments, including chromosome 9 orphons, were left out of the earlier analysis of some 600 of the donors. In an earlier analysis of about 540 of the donors, most TCR beta V segments were observed in productive rearrangements about 87% or about 30% of the time, broadly matching IMGT annotations. Immune exposure information for the cohort was limited to CMV serostatus. A later analysis associated roughly 17,000 TCR beta sequences with specific HLA alleles at a false discovery rate of 0.05. In a later analysis, several top co-occurrence clusters were reported to appear linked to parvovirus B19, influenza, CMV and Epstein-Barr virus. A further reported finding was that TCR beta sequences accurately predicted the HLA-A and HLA-B alleles for most subjects in the first cohort. This cohort had only TCR beta chains sequenced, and the lack of alpha or paired-chain data limited which features could be detected. Most CMV-associated TCR beta chains appeared to be HLA-restricted in a later analysis, and the HLA associations seemed to be driven largely by CMV exposure. The 87-base-pair reads could not distinguish some IMGT-functional V segments, including TRBV6-2 and TRBV6-3, so those segments were excluded. According to a later genetic analysis, donors in an Asian-associated ancestry cluster had fewer N-insertions in productive TCRs than the approximately 690-donor mean. Because HLA typing was unavailable for some donors at each locus, only the typed subset was used in association tests. The presence/absence analyses assumed that sequencing depth was roughly uniform across donors, and that assumption may not be true. The study gave a list of some 150 TCR beta chains associated with cytomegalovirus. In both the original and validation cohorts, the classifier was reported to diagnose cytomegalovirus status with high specificity and sensitivity. Correlated functional status among segregating V segments might be attributable to linkage disequilibrium, but an unknown experimental factor could not be ruled out. V-gene and J-gene trimming of TCR beta chains was associated with a missense DCLRE1C variant in a later genetic analysis, and the association was replicated in an independent cohort. In a later analysis, HLA-associated TCR beta chains showed more clonal expansion and lower generation probabilities than non-associated chains that were equally common. It was suggested by the authors that the approach could potentially be generalized to other disease states and immunological phenotypes. Across donors, most TCR sequences were observed very rarely, whereas some public TCRs were present in many individuals. The sequencing pipeline was judged likely to have produced a cluster of highly shared sequence variants as a technical artifact. According to a later analysis, TCR association rates differed among HLA loci, with DRB1 alleles showing the most associated TCRs and HLA-C alleles showing the fewest. When HLA alleles, especially DR and DQ, strongly co-occurred, TCR associations were difficult to assign to individual alleles.

The library relied on the immunoSEQ multiplex PCR assay. A mixture of 60 forward primers for TCR Vbeta segments and 13 reverse primers for TCR Jbeta segments was used in the multiplex PCR. Amplification of the CDR3 region of rearranged TCR beta genes was performed with a multiplex PCR assay on genomic DNA. The Illumina HiSeq System was used to sequence the amplified TCR beta libraries as 87-base-pair reads. Processing in the source paper ran as follows. A later analysis counted approximately 84 million unique TCR beta chains across the 666 repertoires, and roughly 9.9 million of these chains were shared by at least two donors. Raw reads were error-corrected and collapsed into unique sequences by a nearest-neighbor algorithm in which closely related sequences were merged to remove PCR and sequencing errors. CDR3 sequences were aligned to IMGT reference sequences to assign V, D and J gene segments. For a sequence to be retained, at least a six-nucleotide match to both a V gene segment and a J gene segment was required. Rearrangements were called productive when the CDR3 lacked stop codons and stayed in frame with V and J; all others were non-productive. Following IMGT convention, CDR3 was defined as the stretch from the second conserved V-encoded cysteine up to the conserved J-encoded phenylalanine. In an earlier analysis of some 550 of the donors, sequences lacking an unambiguous match to a single V gene segment were excluded. In an earlier analysis of 587 of the donors, a V segment was called functional when productive rearrangements were above 56.7%, and segregating when the standard deviation between donors exceeded 5%. A statistical classification framework was developed to diagnose cytomegalovirus status using the catalog of TCR beta chain sequences. A later analysis assigned V and J genes by comparing TCR nucleotide sequences with IMGT/GENE-DB human TR gene sequences. In a later analysis, CDR3 sequences and most-parsimonious VDJ recombination scenarios were assigned using the TCRdist pipeline. In a later analysis, every TCR beta chain was defined by the combination of its CDR3 amino acid sequence and its V-gene family, and reads without a unique V-gene family were dropped. To address suspected cross-contamination and a sequencing artifact, a later analysis removed several hundred highly shared, low-generation-probability nucleotide sequences. In a later analysis, a clonal expansion index was calculated for each public chain from normalized within-repertoire ranks of inferred template counts. In a later analysis, generation probabilities were computed using a VDJ recombination model fitted to out-of-frame rearrangements, and the results were checked against IGoR. In a later analysis, TCR-TCR, TCR-HLA and TCR-CMV co-occurrence was scored with hypergeometric tests, and a repertoire-size bias correction was applied to TCR pairs. A later analysis estimated false discovery rates by permuting HLA or CMV assignments 20 times. In a later analysis, co-occurring TCRs were grouped with DBSCAN, and TCRdist sequence similarity was added when clustering was performed within HLA-allele-positive subsets. Repertoires with fewer than 30,000 or more than 120,000 public chains, plus five repertoires with anomalous nucleotide sharing, were excluded from co-occurrence clustering. The clones in this table, taken by TCRdb from immuneACCESS, are in-frame only. Not every clone is retained; where verified, under half of the shortfall comes from an unresolved V gene, and the cause of the rest is unknown. The D gene and trimming were derived from the DNA, and the V and J assignments and clone size from that table. The sample contains about 140,000 clones, around 82% of them found a single time. The ten largest clonotypes hold about 3.4% of the sample.

In regard to this clone: Its antigen is still unknown. Base qualities are not at hand, and no much larger clone is one base apart.

The CDR3 spans 17 residues, from the cysteine through the phenylalanine. The kept DNA is CDR3 alone, 51 bases in frame from the first base. The germline V gene encodes CDR1 MDHEN and CDR2 SYDVKM. For this chain, trimming is 4 bases at the V end and 0 bases at the J end, and the number of junction bases without a gene match is 8. The cohort comprised around 690 healthy bone marrow donors. At the time of sampling, every cohort member was nominally healthy, though immune exposures that went unrecorded were likely present. The donor tested CMV seropositive and was one of the 289 seropositive cohort members. Every donor gave a peripheral blood sample, and the peripheral blood mononuclear cells from that sample were used for TCR beta sequencing. Genomic DNA was extracted from the blood cell samples with the Qiagen DNeasy Blood Extraction Kit.

The sequenced material came from PBMCs. The sequence joins TRBV28 to TRBJ2-1; 8 central nucleotides agree with TRBD2. This receptor was taken from a man aged 18 to 35 in good health and CMV-seropositive. The DNA sequence is as follows: TGTGCCAGCAGTTACCTAGCGGGCAGGAGCTCCTACAATGAGCAGTTCTTC. Translated, it gives CASSYLAGRSSYNEQFF.